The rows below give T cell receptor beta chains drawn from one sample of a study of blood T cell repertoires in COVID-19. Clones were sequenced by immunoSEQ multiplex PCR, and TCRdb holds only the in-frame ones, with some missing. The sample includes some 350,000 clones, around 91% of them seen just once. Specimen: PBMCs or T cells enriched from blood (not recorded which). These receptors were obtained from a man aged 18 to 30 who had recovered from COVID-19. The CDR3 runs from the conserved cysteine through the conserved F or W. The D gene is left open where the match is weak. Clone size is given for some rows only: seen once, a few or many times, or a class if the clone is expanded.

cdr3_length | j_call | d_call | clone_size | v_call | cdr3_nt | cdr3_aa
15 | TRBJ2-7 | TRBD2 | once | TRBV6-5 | TGTGCCAGCAGTTATGAGGGTAGCGGGAAATACGAGCAGTACTTC | CASSYEGSGKYEQYF
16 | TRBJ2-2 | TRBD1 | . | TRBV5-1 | TGCGCCAGCAGCCTGGGACAGGGGGCCGACACCGGGGAGCTGTTTTTT | CASSLGQGADTGELFF
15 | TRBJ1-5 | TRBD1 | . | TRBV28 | TGTGCCAGCAGTTTGGGGACAGGGGGCTATCAGCCCCAGCATTTT | CASSLGTGGYQPQHF
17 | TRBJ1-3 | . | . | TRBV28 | TGTGCCAGCAGTTTATATGGAGTTAAGAGCTCTGGAAACACCATATATTTT | CASSLYGVKSSGNTIYF
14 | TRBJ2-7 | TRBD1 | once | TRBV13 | TGTGCCAGCAGCATGGGACAGATAAAACGCGAGCAGTACTTC | CASSMGQIKREQYF
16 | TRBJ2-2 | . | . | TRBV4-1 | TGCGCCAGCAGCCAAGGTCCGGTTCCGAACACCGGGGAGCTGTTTTTT | CASSQGPVPNTGELFF
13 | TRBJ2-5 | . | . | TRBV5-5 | TGTGCCAGCAGCTTGGTAGGGGAAGAGACCCAGTACTTC | CASSLVGEETQYF
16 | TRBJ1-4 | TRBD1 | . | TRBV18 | TGTGCCAGCTCACCACAAATGGGCAGACAGGGTGAAAAACTGTTTTTT | CASSPQMGRQGEKLFF
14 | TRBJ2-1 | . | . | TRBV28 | TGTGCCAGCACCAGTCCCGGGACCTACAATGAGCAGTTCTTC | CASTSPGTYNEQFF
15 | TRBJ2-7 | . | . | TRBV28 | TGTGCCAGCAGTCCAGGGGACACTTCCTCGGGCGAGCAGTACTTC | CASSPGDTSSGEQYF